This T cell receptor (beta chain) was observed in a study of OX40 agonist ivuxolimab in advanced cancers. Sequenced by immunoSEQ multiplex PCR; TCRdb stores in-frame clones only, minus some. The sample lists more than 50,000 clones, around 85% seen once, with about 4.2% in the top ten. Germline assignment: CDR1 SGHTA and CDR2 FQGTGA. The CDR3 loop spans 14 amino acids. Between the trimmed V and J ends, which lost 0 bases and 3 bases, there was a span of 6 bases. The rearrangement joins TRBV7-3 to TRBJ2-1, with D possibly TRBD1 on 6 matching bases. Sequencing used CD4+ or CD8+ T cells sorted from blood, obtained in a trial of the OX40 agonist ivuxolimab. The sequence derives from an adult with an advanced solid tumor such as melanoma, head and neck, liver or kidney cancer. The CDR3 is CASSLTGGYNEQFF. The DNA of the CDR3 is TGTGCCAGCAGCTTAACAGGGGGCTACAATGAGCAGTTCTTC.